The 14 T cell receptor beta chains in this list originate from one sample, sequenced in a study of blood T cell repertoires in COVID-19 (dated by TCRdb to about 2020). The library was generated by the immunoSEQ multiplex PCR assay. The table comes from immuneACCESS by way of TCRdb, which keeps in-frame sequences with V and J called. Part of the clones is missing from these tables; in studies checked, under half for an unresolved V gene and the rest for unknown reasons. The sample has around 250,000 clones on record, roughly 88% of them singletons. Roughly 12% of the sample is in the top ten clones. Sequencing used peripheral blood. Receptor source: an elderly man with acute or convalescent COVID-19.

This rearrangement joins TRBV6-2 or TRBV6-3 to TRBJ2-7; 10 bases match TRBD1. The CDR3 loop spans 14 amino acids. The V gene end was trimmed by 5 bases and the J gene end by 2 bases; junction bases not matched to a gene: 3. Germline values: CDR1 MNHEY, CDR2 SVGEGT. The CDR3 DNA follows: TGTGCCAGCAGTAGGGACAGGGGAGCCTACGAGCAGTACTTC. Encoded protein: CASSRDRGAYEQYF.

CDR3: CASSSRLAGAYEQYF. The CDR3 coding sequence is TGTGCCAGCAGCTCACGACTAGCGGGGGCCTACGAGCAGTACTTC. V usage is TRBV9 and J usage is TRBJ2-7; 12 bases line up with TRBD2. Trimming removed 4 bases from V and 2 bases from J; junction bases left unmatched: 4. CDR3 length: 15 residues. Per germline, CDR1 SGDLS and CDR2 YYNGEE.

This clone was counted between two and nine times. V usage is TRBV28 and J usage is TRBJ1-2; 8 bases are a match to TRBD1. The CDR3 has 14 residues. Germline CDR1 and CDR2: MDHEN and SYDVKM. Trimming took 6 bases from V and 8 from J; bases not matched to a gene: 11. CDR3 loop: CASRNGQGVGGYTF. The CDR3 DNA is TGTGCCAGCAGAAACGGACAGGGAGTGGGGGGCTACACCTTC.

The V call is TRBV3-1 (or the pseudogene TRBV3-2), the J call TRBJ1-2; the D is unclear. CDR1 and CDR2 (germline): LGHDT, YNNKEL (reference sequence). V was clipped by 1 base and J by 3 bases, with 9 bases between them. CDR3 length: 14 amino acids. CDR3 region: CASSQGGEDYGYTF. The CDR3 DNA reads as TGTGCCAGCAGCCAAGGGGGAGAGGACTATGGCTACACCTTC.

This chain joins TRBV3-1 (or the pseudogene TRBV3-2) and TRBJ1-2, with D possibly being TRBD1 (6 bases). The V end lost 4 bases, the J end lost 5 bases, and 14 bases lay between the germline ends. CDR3 length: 14 amino acids. Germline-derived CDR1 and CDR2 are LGHDT and YNNKEL (reference sequence). CDR3 sequence reads: CASSPPGQLYGYTF. CDR3 nucleotides: TGTGCCAGCAGCCCTCCGGGACAACTGTATGGCTACACCTTC.

The genes are TRBV28 and TRBJ2-7; D unclear. Per the germline V gene, CDR1 is MDHEN and CDR2 is SYDVKM. The CDR3 is 12 amino acids. V lost 7 bases and J lost 0, with 7 bases in between. CDR3 sequence (DNA): TGTGCCAGCAACTCCAACTCCTACGAGCAGTACTTC. As protein: CASNSNSYEQYF.

CDR3 amino acids: CASSIDRVTNSPLHF. The CDR3 DNA follows: TGTGCCAGCAGCATTGACAGGGTGACGAATTCACCCCTCCACTTT. The gene calls are TRBV27 and TRBJ1-6, with 7 nucleotides matching TRBD1. The J segment lost 7 bases and the V segment lost 6 bases, leaving 9 bases of the junction unmatched. Germline-derived CDR1 and CDR2 are MNHEY and SMNVEV (reference sequence). CDR3 length: 15 amino acids.

The J gene is TRBJ2-5, the V gene TRBV6-6; D might be TRBD1 (5 bases). V shed 8 bases and J shed 2 bases, with 12 bases lying between them. The V gene's germline CDR1 is MNHNY and CDR2 SVGAGI (reference sequence). CDR3 length: 13 residues. The CDR3 DNA reads TGTGCCAGCCTAGGGGTTCTTCAAGAGACCCAGTACTTC. Translating it yields CASLGVLQETQYF.

V and J are TRBV20-1 and TRBJ2-3; tentative D call: TRBD2 (7 bases). The CDR3 extends over 15 amino acids. Germline CDR1 reads DFQATT; CDR2 reads SNEGSKA (reference sequence). Trimming stripped 3 bases from V and 2 bases from J, with 15 bases between. The CDR3 protein is CSASRAGALTDTQYF. CDR3 DNA: TGCAGTGCTAGTAGGGCGGGGGCCCTCACAGATACGCAGTATTTT.

The V and J genes are TRBV24-1 and TRBJ2-1, with TRBD1 matching 10 bases. Germline V CDR1 and CDR2: KGHDR, SFDVKD. The CDR3 is 14 amino acids. The junction had 8 bases not matched to a gene; V was cut back by 4 bases and J by 12 bases. CDR3 bases: TGTGCCACCAGTGAGTCCGGGACAGGGGCTAGGCAGTTCTTC. This codes for CATSESGTGARQFF.

As for this clone: Different DNA sequences within this sample yield the same CDR3. The rearrangement links TRBV28 to TRBJ1-2; TRBD1 might be the D (5 bases). Trimming cost V 2 bases and J 2 bases, with 6 bases left between them. The CDR3 contains 13 residues. CDR1 MDHEN and CDR2 SYDVKM come from the germline V gene. The CDR3 sequence: CASSLDRNYGYTF. The DNA of the CDR3 is TGTGCCAGCAGTTTAGACAGAAACTATGGCTACACCTTC.

This sequence joins TRBV5-4 and TRBJ1-6; 8 bases align to TRBD1. Trimming at V came to 0 bases and at J to 7 bases, leaving 6 bases not matched to a gene. Germline V CDR1 and CDR2: SGHNT, YYREEE (reference sequence). The CDR3 runs 16 residues. The CDR3 is CASSLEGQGQNSPLHF. The CDR3 nucleotides read TGTGCCAGCAGCTTGGAAGGACAGGGTCAAAATTCACCCCTCCACTTT.

In this sample, this clone turned up once. The chain has TRBV6-5 and TRBJ2-7; 7 nucleotides match TRBD2. CDR3 length: 15 amino acids. The V and J ends lost 4 bases and 5 bases, in that order; junction bases with no gene match: 11. In germline, CDR1 is MNHEY, CDR2 SVGAGI. This chain's CDR3 is CASSSTGTKDNEQYF. DNA for the CDR3: TGTGCCAGCAGTTCCACCGGGACTAAGGACAACGAGCAGTACTTC.

V and J are TRBV7-9 and TRBJ2-2; D is ambiguous. Germline CDR1 and CDR2: SEHNR and FQNEAQ (reference sequence). The CDR3 runs to 14 residues. V was clipped by 5 bases and J by 4 bases, with 11 bases between them. Written as DNA, the CDR3 is TGTGCCAGCAGCCCCGACGGGTTCACCGGGGAGCTGTTTTTT. Translated, it gives CASSPDGFTGELFF.